This is a list of T cell receptor beta chains from one sample in a study of T cell repertoires in cytomegalovirus infection. The antigens these receptors bind are not known. A single record per CDR3 protein comes from TCRdb applying MiXCR to the reads. This table has 600,000 to 700,000 distinct CDR3 sequences, roughly 30% appearing once. This material consisted of cultured PBMCs, taken from culture after CMV antigen stimulation. The receptors shown here come from a human donor in good health (CMV status not recorded). Some clones in this sample may be carry-over from other donors' samples. Both conserved end residues are part of each CDR3. Each record gives: V gene, clone size, J gene, D gene, CDR3 DNA, CDR3 protein. A D gene is named only where the DNA matches it firmly. The size of a clone is reported for some rows only, either as once, few or many, or as a class for expanded clones.

v_gene: TRBV10-3; abundance: NA; j_gene: TRBJ1-5; d_gene: NA; CDR3nt: TGTGCCACCCAGGGGACGGGTTCTAATCAGCCCCAGCATTTT; CDR3aa: CATQGTGSNQPQHF
v_gene: TRBV6-2/TRBV6-3; abundance: few; j_gene: TRBJ2-7; d_gene: TRBD2; CDR3nt: TGTGCCAGCAGTCGCCAACTTGGACTAGCGGGTCTCTACGAGCAGTACTTC; CDR3aa: CASSRQLGLAGLYEQYF
v_gene: TRBV20-1; abundance: NA; j_gene: TRBJ2-1; d_gene: NA; CDR3nt: TGCAGTGCTAGAGAATCCCCAGGATTATACAATGAGCAGTTCTTC; CDR3aa: CSARESPGLYNEQFF
v_gene: TRBV7-9; abundance: NA; j_gene: TRBJ2-1; d_gene: NA; CDR3nt: TGTGCCAGCAGCTTAGGCGGCTGGGGTCCCTACAATGAGCAGTTCTTC; CDR3aa: CASSLGGWGPYNEQFF
v_gene: TRBV7-2; abundance: NA; j_gene: TRBJ2-7; d_gene: TRBD2; CDR3nt: TGTGCCAGCAGCCCCCGGACTAGCGGGAGGGTGCGAGAGGAGCAGTACTTC; CDR3aa: CASSPRTSGRVREEQYF
v_gene: TRBV7-6; abundance: many; j_gene: TRBJ2-5; d_gene: NA; CDR3nt: TGTGCCAGCAGCTTATTTAAGGAAGAGCAAGAGACCCAGTACTTC; CDR3aa: CASSLFKEEQETQYF
v_gene: TRBV7-9; abundance: few; j_gene: TRBJ2-3; d_gene: TRBD2; CDR3nt: TGTGCCAGCAGCTCAAGCTGGCGGGAGGCCGGGCGGGATACGCAGTATTTT; CDR3aa: CASSSSWREAGRDTQYF
v_gene: TRBV20-1; abundance: NA; j_gene: TRBJ2-1; d_gene: NA; CDR3nt: TGCAGTGCTAGAGATCTTCACAATGAGCAGTTCTTC; CDR3aa: CSARDLHNEQFF
v_gene: TRBV11-2; abundance: few; j_gene: TRBJ2-1; d_gene: TRBD1; CDR3nt: TGTGCCAGCAGCGGCCGGGACAGGGAGGGCGATGAGCAGTTCTTC; CDR3aa: CASSGRDREGDEQFF
v_gene: TRBV7-2; abundance: many; j_gene: TRBJ1-4; d_gene: TRBD1; CDR3nt: TGTGCCAGCAGCTTTGCCGGGACAGTTGATGAAAAACTGTTTTTT; CDR3aa: CASSFAGTVDEKLFF
v_gene: TRBV6-2/TRBV6-3; abundance: NA; j_gene: TRBJ2-4; d_gene: NA; CDR3nt: TGTGCCAGCAGTTTGTCAGGGGCCAAAAACATTCTGTACTTC; CDR3aa: CASSLSGAKNILYF
v_gene: TRBV7-2; abundance: many; j_gene: TRBJ2-7; d_gene: NA; CDR3nt: TGTGCCAGCAGCTTAGGTCCCTACCTTGGCGAGCAGTACTTC; CDR3aa: CASSLGPYLGEQYF
v_gene: TRBV7-2; abundance: many; j_gene: TRBJ2-3; d_gene: TRBD2; CDR3nt: TGTGCCAGCAGCCCTACACTAGCGGGAGGGCCCCCCGATACGCAGTATTTT; CDR3aa: CASSPTLAGGPPDTQYF
v_gene: TRBV20-1; abundance: once; j_gene: TRBJ1-1; d_gene: NA; CDR3nt: TGCAGTGCTAGTAGAGCTGTGAACACTGAAGCTTTCTTT; CDR3aa: CSASRAVNTEAFF
v_gene: TRBV29-1; abundance: NA; j_gene: TRBJ2-1; d_gene: NA; CDR3nt: TGCAGCGTTCTCGCCAGCTCCTACAATGAGCAGTTCTTC; CDR3aa: CSVLASSYNEQFF
v_gene: TRBV6-6; abundance: NA; j_gene: TRBJ2-5; d_gene: NA; CDR3nt: TGTGCCAGCAGTTACTGGGGGTTGGGGACTTCGGTAGAGACCCAGTACTTC; CDR3aa: CASSYWGLGTSVETQYF
v_gene: TRBV2; abundance: NA; j_gene: TRBJ2-3; d_gene: NA; CDR3nt: TGTGCCAGCAGTGTTCGGGAGAGGAGGGATGGTACGCAGTATTTT; CDR3aa: CASSVRERRDGTQYF